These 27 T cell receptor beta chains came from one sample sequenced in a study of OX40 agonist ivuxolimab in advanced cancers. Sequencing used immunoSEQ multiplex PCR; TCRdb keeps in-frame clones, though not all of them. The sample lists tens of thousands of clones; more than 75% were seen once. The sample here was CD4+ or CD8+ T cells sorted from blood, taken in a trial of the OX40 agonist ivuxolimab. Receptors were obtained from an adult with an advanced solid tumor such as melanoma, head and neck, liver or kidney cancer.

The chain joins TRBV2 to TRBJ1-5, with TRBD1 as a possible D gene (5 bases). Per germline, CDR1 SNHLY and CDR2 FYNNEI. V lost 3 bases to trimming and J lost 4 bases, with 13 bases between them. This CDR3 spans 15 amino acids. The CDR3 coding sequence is TGTGCCAGCAGTGATTGGAGGGACGGTAATCAGCCCCAGCATTTT. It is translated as CASSDWRDGNQPQHF.

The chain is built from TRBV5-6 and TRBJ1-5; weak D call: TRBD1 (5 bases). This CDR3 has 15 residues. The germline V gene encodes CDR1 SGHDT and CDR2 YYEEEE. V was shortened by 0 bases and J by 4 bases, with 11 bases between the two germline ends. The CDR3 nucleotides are TGTGCCAGCAGCTTGGCTCAGGGTAGGAATCAGCCCCAGCATTTT. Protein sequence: CASSLAQGRNQPQHF.

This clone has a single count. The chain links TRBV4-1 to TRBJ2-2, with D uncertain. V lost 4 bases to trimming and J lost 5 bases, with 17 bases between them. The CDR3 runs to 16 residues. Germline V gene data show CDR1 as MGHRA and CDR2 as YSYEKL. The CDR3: CASSPKNRVGTGELFF. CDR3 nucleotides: TGCGCCAGCAGCCCTAAGAACCGGGTAGGAACCGGGGAGCTGTTTTTT.

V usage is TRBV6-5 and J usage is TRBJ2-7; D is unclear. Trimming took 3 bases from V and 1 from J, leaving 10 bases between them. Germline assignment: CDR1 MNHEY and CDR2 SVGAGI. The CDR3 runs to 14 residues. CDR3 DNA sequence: TGTGCCAGCAGTTATAGCCCAATGTCCTACGAGCAGTACTTC. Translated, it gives CASSYSPMSYEQYF.

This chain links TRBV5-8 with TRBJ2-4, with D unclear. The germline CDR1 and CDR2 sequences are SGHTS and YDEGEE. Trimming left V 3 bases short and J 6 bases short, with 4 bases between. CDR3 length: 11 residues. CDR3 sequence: CASSSRNIQYF. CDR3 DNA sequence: TGTGCCAGCAGCTCTCGAAACATTCAGTACTTC. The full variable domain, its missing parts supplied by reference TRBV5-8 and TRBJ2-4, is EAGVTQSPTHLIKTRGQQATLRCSPISGHTSVYWYQQALGLGLQFLLWYDEGEERNRGNFPPRFSGRQFPNYSSELNVNALELEDSALYLCASSSRNIQYFGAGTRLSVL.

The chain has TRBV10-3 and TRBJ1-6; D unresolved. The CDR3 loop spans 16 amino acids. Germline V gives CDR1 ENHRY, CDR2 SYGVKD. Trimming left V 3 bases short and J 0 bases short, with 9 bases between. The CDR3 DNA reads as TGTGCCATCAGTGAAAGAGGGAGCTCCTATAATTCACCCCTCCACTTT. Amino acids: CAISERGSSYNSPLHF.

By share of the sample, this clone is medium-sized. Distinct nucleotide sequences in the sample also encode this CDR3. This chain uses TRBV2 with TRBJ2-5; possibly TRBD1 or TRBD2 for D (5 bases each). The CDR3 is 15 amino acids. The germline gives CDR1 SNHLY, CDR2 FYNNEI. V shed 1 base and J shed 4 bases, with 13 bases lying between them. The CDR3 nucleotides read TGTGCCAGCAGTGAAGGGGGTGGGGGTCTAGAGACCCAGTACTTC. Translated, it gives CASSEGGGGLETQYF.

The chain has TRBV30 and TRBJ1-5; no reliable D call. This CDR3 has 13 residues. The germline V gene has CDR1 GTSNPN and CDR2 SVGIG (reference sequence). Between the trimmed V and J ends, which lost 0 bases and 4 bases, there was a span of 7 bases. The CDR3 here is CAWSVDINQPQHF. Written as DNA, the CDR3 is TGTGCCTGGAGTGTAGACATTAATCAGCCCCAGCATTTT.

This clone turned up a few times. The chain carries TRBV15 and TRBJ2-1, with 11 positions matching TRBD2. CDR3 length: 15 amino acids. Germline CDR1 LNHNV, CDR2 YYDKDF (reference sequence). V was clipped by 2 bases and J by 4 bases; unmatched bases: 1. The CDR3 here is CATSRTSGSYNEQFF. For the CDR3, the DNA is TGTGCCACCAGCAGAACTAGCGGGAGTTACAATGAGCAGTTCTTC.

As DNA, the CDR3 is TGTGCCAGCAGCTTATCCCTGGAGACCCAGTACTTC. Translated, it gives CASSLSLETQYF. This sequence joins TRBV11-2 and TRBJ2-5, with D unresolved. Germline CDR1 and CDR2: SGHAT and FQNNGV. The CDR3 contains 12 residues. Between the trimmed V and J ends, which lost 2 bases and 5 bases, there was a span of 6 bases. Looking up the rest from reference TRBV11-2 and TRBJ2-5 gives the full variable domain: EAGVAQSPRYKIIEKRQSVAFWCNPISGHATLYWYQQILGQGPKLLIQFQNNGVVDDSQLPKDRFSAERLKGVDSTLKIQPAKLEDSAVYLCASSLSLETQYFGPGTRLLVL.

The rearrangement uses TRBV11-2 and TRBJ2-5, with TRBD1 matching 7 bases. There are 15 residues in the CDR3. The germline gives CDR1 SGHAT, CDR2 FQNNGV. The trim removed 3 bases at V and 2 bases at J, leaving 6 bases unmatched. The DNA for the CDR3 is TGTGCCAGCAGCTTCCTGGACAGGCCTCAAGAGACCCAGTACTTC. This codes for CASSFLDRPQETQYF.

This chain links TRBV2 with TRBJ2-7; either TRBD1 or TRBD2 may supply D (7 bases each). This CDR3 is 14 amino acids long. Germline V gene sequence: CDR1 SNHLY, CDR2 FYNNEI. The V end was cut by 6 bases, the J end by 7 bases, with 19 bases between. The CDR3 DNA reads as TGTGCCAGCAGGAAGGGGGCGGGAGTGGAGGAGCAGTACTTC. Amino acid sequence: CASRKGAGVEEQYF.

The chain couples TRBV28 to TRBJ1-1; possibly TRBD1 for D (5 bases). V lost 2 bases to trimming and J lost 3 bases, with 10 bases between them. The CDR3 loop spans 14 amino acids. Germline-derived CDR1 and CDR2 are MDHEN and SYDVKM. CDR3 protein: CASSLDPTDTEAFF. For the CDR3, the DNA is TGTGCCAGCAGTTTAGACCCGACAGACACTGAAGCTTTCTTT.

For the CDR3, the DNA is TGTGCCAGCAGCTTGGGTACCCTATATGAAGCTTTCTTT. Protein: CASSLGTLYEAFF. The chain uses TRBV5-8 and TRBJ1-1; no clear D. This CDR3 comprises 13 residues. CDR1 and CDR2 from the germline V gene are SGHTS and YDEGEE. V shed 0 bases and J shed 7 bases, with 10 bases lying between them.

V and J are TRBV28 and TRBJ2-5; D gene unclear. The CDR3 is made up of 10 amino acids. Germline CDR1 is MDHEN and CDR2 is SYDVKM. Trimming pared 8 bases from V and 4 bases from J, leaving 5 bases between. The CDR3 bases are TGTGCCAGCGGAAGAGAGACCCAGTACTTC. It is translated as CASGRETQYF.

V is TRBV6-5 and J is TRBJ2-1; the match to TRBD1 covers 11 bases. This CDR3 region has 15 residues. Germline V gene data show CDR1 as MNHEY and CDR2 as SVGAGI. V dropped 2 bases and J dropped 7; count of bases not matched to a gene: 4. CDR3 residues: CASSYGQGAENEQFF. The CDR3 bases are TGTGCCAGCAGTTACGGACAGGGGGCGGAGAATGAGCAGTTCTTC.

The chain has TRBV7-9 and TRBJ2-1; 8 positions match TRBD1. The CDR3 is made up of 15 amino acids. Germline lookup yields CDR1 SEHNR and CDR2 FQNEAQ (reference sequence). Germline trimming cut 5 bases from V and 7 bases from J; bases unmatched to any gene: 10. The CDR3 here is CASSPGTGRLNEQFF. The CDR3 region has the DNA TGTGCCAGCAGCCCCGGGACAGGTCGGTTAAATGAGCAGTTCTTC.

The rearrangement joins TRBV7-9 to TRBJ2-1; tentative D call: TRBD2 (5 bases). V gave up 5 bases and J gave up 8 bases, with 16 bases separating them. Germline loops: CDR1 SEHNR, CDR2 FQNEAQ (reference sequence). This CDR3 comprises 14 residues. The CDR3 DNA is TGTGCCAGCAGCCCCCGGGATAGTCCCCATGAGCAGTTCTTC. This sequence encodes CASSPRDSPHEQFF. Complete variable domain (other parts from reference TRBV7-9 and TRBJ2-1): DTGVSQNPRHKITKRGQNVTFRCDPISEHNRLYWYRQTLGQGPEFLTYFQNEAQLEKSRLLSDRFSAERPKGSFSTLEIQRTEQGDSAMYLCASSPRDSPHEQFFGPGTRLTVL.

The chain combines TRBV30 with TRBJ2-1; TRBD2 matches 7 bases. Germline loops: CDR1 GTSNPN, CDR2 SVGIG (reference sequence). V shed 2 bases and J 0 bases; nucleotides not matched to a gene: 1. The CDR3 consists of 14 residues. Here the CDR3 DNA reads TGTGCCTGGAGTTCTAGCGGCTCCTACAATGAGCAGTTCTTC. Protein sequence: CAWSSSGSYNEQFF.

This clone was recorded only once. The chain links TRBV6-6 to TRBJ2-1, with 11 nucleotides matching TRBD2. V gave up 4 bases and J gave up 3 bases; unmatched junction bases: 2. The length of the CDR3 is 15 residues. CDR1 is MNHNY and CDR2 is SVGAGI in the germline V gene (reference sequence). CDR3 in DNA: TGTGCCAGCAGTTTCGGACTAGCGGGCTACAATGAGCAGTTCTTC. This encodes CASSFGLAGYNEQFF.

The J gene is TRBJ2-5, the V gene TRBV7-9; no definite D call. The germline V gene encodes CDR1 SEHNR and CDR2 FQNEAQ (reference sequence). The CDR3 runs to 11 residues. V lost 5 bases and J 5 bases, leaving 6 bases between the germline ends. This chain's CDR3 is CASSLKETQYF. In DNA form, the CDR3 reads TGTGCCAGCAGCCTTAAGGAGACCCAGTACTTC.

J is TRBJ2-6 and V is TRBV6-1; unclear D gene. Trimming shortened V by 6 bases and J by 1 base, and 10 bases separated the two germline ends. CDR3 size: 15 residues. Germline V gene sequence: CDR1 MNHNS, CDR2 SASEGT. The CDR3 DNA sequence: TGTGCCAGCAGCCAATTCAGATCTGGGGCCAACGTCCTGACTTTC. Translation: CASSQFRSGANVLTF.

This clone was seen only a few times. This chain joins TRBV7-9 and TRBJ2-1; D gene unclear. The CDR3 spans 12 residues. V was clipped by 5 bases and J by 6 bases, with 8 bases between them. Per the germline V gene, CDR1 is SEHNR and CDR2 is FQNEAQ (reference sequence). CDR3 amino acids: CASSRDPNEQFF. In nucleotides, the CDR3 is TGTGCCAGCAGCCGAGACCCCAATGAGCAGTTCTTC.

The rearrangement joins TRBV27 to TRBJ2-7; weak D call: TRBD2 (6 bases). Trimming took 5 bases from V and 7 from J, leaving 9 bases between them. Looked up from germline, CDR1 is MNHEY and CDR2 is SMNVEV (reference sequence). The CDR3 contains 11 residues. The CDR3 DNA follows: TGTGCCAGCAGTGCGGGGAGAGAGCAGTACTTC. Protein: CASSAGREQYF.

The CDR3 region is CASTQGAGANVLTF. The DNA for the CDR3 is TGTGCCAGCACTCAGGGGGCTGGGGCCAACGTCCTGACTTTC. The chain joins TRBV6-5 to TRBJ2-6, with 7 bases aligning to TRBD1. This CDR3 is 14 amino acids long. V lost 7 bases to trimming and J lost 2 bases; unmatched junction nucleotides: 2. The germline V gene encodes CDR1 MNHEY and CDR2 SVGAGI.

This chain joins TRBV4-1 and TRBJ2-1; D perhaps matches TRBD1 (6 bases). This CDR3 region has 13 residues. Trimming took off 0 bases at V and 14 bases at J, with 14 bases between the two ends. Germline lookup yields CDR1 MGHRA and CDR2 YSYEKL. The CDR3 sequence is CASSQDMGRGKFF. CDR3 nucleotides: TGCGCCAGCAGCCAAGATATGGGCAGGGGAAAGTTCTTC.

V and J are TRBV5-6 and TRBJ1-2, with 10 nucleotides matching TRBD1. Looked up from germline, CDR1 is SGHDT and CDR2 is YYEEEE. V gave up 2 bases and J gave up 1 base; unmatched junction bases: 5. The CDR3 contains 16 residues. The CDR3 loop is CASSFGTGAINYGYTF. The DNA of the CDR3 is TGTGCCAGCAGCTTCGGGACAGGGGCCATTAACTATGGCTACACCTTC. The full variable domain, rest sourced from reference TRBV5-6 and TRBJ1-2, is DAGVTQSPTHLIKTRGQQVTLRCSPKSGHDTVSWYQQALGQGPQFIFQYYEEEERQRGNFPDRFSGHQFPNYSSELNVNALLLGDSALYLCASSFGTGAINYGYTFGSGTRLTVV.